These 17 T cell receptor beta chains share one sample of origin, sequenced in a study of Tregs in tolerant kidney transplant recipients. Assay used: immunoSEQ multiplex PCR; TCRdb lists only in-frame clones, some missing. Of around 230,000 clones listed, 65% to 85% are singletons. Sequenced: CD4+ T cells from blood. Every receptor here comes from a human donor in good health.

This clone was seen only a few times. The chain uses TRBV19 and TRBJ2-1; D is uncertain. V was pared by 5 bases and J by 5 bases, with 13 bases between. The germline V gene encodes CDR1 LNHDA and CDR2 SQIVND (reference sequence). There are 14 residues in the CDR3. CDR3 nucleotides: TGTGCCAGTAGTCGGAGTCCCCCCCACAATGAGCAGTTCTTC. Translation gives CASSRSPPHNEQFF.

This clone was seen only once. One end of the junction is discordant with germline, which a read error may explain. V is TRBV11-2 and J is TRBJ2-7; 10 bases align to TRBD1. This CDR3 spans 18 amino acids. The germline gives CDR1 SGHAT, CDR2 FQNNGV. The chain's CDR3 is CASSPRFGTGDFSYKQYF. CDR3 DNA: TGTGCCAGCAGCCCTCGTTTCGGGACAGGGGACTTCAGCTACAAGCAGTACTTC.

The chain recombines TRBV10-1 with TRBJ1-1, with D possibly matching TRBD1 (5 bases). Germline-derived CDR1 and CDR2 are WNHNN and SYGVQD (reference sequence). The CDR3 extends over 13 amino acids. The germline V and J ends were trimmed by 2 bases and 6 bases, with 10 bases remaining between them. The CDR3 DNA is TGCGCCAGCAGTGAGGGCAAGGGGTCTGAAGCTTTCTTT. Amino acids: CASSEGKGSEAFF.

This clone has more than one count but fewer than ten. This chain connects TRBV10-3 to TRBJ2-3; D is undetermined. V lost 2 bases and J lost 2, with 8 bases in between. In germline, CDR1 is ENHRY, CDR2 SYGVKD. There are 14 residues in the CDR3. CDR3 nucleotides: TGTGCCATCAGTGAGAGACTTGCCACAGATACGCAGTATTTT. Translating gives CAISERLATDTQYF.

This sequence joins TRBV29-1 and TRBJ2-5; 13 bases align to TRBD2. Germline V gene data show CDR1 as SQVTM and CDR2 as ANQGSEA. V gave up 3 bases and J gave up 4 bases; unmatched junction bases: 8. This CDR3 spans 16 amino acids. In DNA form, the CDR3 reads TGCAGCGTTGAGTTACTAGCGGGAGGGCCGGTAGAGACCCAGTACTTC. Protein product: CSVELLAGGPVETQYF.

J is TRBJ2-1 and V is TRBV9; D gene uncertain. CDR3 size: 15 residues. In germline, CDR1 is SGDLS, CDR2 YYNGEE. Trimming removed 0 bases at V and 0 bases at J, with 7 bases between. CDR3 region: CASSVEVGSYNEQFF. CDR3 nucleotides: TGTGCCAGCAGCGTAGAAGTGGGCTCCTACAATGAGCAGTTCTTC.

This rearrangement joins TRBV28 to TRBJ1-2; D might be TRBD1 (5 bases). The CDR3 loop spans 11 amino acids. Trimming removed 10 bases at V and 2 bases at J, with 8 bases between. Germline V gene lookup returns CDR1 MDHEN and CDR2 SYDVKM. CDR3 nucleotides: TGTGCCACAGGGAGGAACTATGGCTACACCTTC. As protein: CATGRNYGYTF.

The chain employs TRBV7-9 and TRBJ1-3; possible D gene TRBD1, 5 bases. The germline V gene has CDR1 SEHNR and CDR2 FQNEAQ (reference sequence). CDR3 length: 13 residues. Deletions cut 5 bases from V and 6 bases from J, with 11 bases between. This CDR3 reads CASSPEGTNTIYF. For the CDR3, the DNA is TGTGCCAGCAGCCCTGAAGGGACAAACACCATATATTTT.

The chain combines TRBV11-3 with TRBJ2-7, with TRBD1 matching 9 bases. After removal of 1 base from V and 0 bases from J, the junction contained 4 bases not matched to a gene. CDR3 length: 16 residues. Germline V gives CDR1 SGHNT, CDR2 YENEEA. This chain's CDR3 is CASSLGGQGNSYEQYF. In nucleotides, the CDR3 is TGTGCCAGCAGCTTAGGAGGACAGGGGAACTCCTACGAGCAGTACTTC.

The gene calls are TRBV7-2 and TRBJ2-2; maybe TRBD2 (5 bases). The CDR3 covers 17 residues. Germline values: CDR1 SGHTA, CDR2 FQGNSA. V lost 3 bases to trimming and J lost 0 bases, with 14 bases between them. The CDR3 protein is CASSFKRGLPNTGELFF. CDR3 DNA sequence: TGTGCCAGCAGCTTCAAACGAGGGTTACCGAACACCGGGGAGCTGTTTTTT.

This rearrangement joins TRBV10-3 to TRBJ2-5, with TRBD1 identical over 7 bases. The CDR3 has 13 amino acids. Trimming at V came to 8 bases and at J to 0 bases, leaving 3 bases not matched to a gene. CDR1 ENHRY and CDR2 SYGVKD come from the germline V gene. The CDR3, as DNA: TGTGCCATCGGACAGGCAAACCAAGAGACCCAGTACTTC. Translating gives CAIGQANQETQYF.

The chain uses TRBV6-1 and TRBJ2-1; TRBD1 matches at 8 bases. Germline CDR1 and CDR2: MNHNS and SASEGT. The CDR3 contains 18 residues. V gave up 2 bases and J gave up 7 bases; unmatched junction bases: 16. The CDR3 DNA sequence: TGTGCCAGCAGTGAATCCCCCTCGGACAGGGTCGAGACAAATGAGCAGTTCTTC. As protein: CASSESPSDRVETNEQFF.

The chain is built from TRBV18 and TRBJ2-2; D is undetermined. Looked up from germline, CDR1 is KGHSH and CDR2 is LQKENI. V lost 2 bases, J lost 4 bases, and 8 bases lay in between. This CDR3 region has 14 residues. CDR3 sequence (DNA): TGTGCCAGCTCACCAGATCGGGTCACCGGGGAGCTGTTTTTT. It encodes CASSPDRVTGELFF.

This rearrangement joins TRBV14 to TRBJ2-7; unclear D gene. This CDR3 spans 12 amino acids. Germline values: CDR1 SGHDN, CDR2 FVKESK. Trimming removed 3 bases from V and 5 bases from J, with 8 bases in between. This CDR3 is CASSQGHNEQYF. The CDR3 coding sequence is TGTGCCAGCAGCCAGGGTCACAACGAGCAGTACTTC.

The rearrangement joins TRBV5-1 to TRBJ2-1; the D gene is possibly TRBD2 (6 bases). V lost 4 bases, J lost 4 bases, and 12 bases lay in between. This CDR3 spans 14 amino acids. Germline lookup yields CDR1 SGHRS and CDR2 YFSETQ. CDR3 DNA sequence: TGCGCCAGCAGCATGGGGGACTTTTACAATGAGCAGTTCTTC. It translates to CASSMGDFYNEQFF.

This clone was seen a single time. The chain joins TRBV18 to TRBJ2-7, with 8 bases matching TRBD1. V lost 2 bases and J lost 2; bases outside the gene matches: 5. In germline, CDR1 is KGHSH, CDR2 LQKENI. The CDR3 contains 15 residues. CDR3 residues: CASSPGTGGTYEQYF. As DNA, the CDR3 is TGTGCCAGCTCACCAGGTACAGGGGGGACCTACGAGCAGTACTTC.

The chain joins TRBV11-2 to TRBJ2-2; the D gene is possibly TRBD1 (6 bases). Germline values: CDR1 SGHAT, CDR2 FQNNGV. The CDR3 runs 16 residues. Trimming took off 5 bases at V and 7 bases at J, with 20 bases between the two ends. CDR3 protein: CASSPPNRAGDGELFF. The CDR3 region has the DNA TGTGCCAGCAGCCCCCCCAACAGGGCAGGCGACGGGGAGCTGTTTTTT.